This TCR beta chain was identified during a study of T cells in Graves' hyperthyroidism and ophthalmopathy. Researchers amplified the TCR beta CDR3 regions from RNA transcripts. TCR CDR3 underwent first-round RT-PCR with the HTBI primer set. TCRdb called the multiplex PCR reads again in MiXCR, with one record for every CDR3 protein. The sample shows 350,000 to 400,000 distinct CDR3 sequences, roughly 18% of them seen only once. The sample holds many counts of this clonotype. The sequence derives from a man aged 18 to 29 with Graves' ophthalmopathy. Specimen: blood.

DNA of the CDR3: TGTGCCAGCAGTTACGGGACAGGGTTGGCCCAGGGCGAGCAGTACTTC. Encoded protein: CASSYGTGLAQGEQYF. The V and J genes are TRBV6-6 and TRBJ2-7; TRBD1 aligns across 9 bases. Germline CDR1 and CDR2: MNHNY and SVGAGI (reference sequence). The CDR3 extends over 16 amino acids. The V and J ends lost 2 bases and 6 bases, in that order; junction bases with no gene match: 11.